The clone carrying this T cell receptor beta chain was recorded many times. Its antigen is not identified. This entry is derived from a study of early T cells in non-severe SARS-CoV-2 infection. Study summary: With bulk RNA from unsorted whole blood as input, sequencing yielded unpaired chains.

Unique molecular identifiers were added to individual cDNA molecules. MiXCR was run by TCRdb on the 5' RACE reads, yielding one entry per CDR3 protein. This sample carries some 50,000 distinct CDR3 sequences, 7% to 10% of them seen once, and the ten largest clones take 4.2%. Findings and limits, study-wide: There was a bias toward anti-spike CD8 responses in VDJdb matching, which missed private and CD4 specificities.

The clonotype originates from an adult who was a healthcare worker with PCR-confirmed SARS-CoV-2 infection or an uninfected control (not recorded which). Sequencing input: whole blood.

The CDR3 DNA follows: TGTGCCAGCAGGTTCCGACAGGGGGTAAATTCACCCCTCCACTTT. It translates to CASRFRQGVNSPLHF. The chain uses TRBV12-3 or TRBV12-4 and TRBJ1-6; 9 nucleotides match TRBD1. After removal of 6 bases from V and 7 bases from J, the junction contained 7 bases not matched to a gene. The CDR3 is 15 amino acids.